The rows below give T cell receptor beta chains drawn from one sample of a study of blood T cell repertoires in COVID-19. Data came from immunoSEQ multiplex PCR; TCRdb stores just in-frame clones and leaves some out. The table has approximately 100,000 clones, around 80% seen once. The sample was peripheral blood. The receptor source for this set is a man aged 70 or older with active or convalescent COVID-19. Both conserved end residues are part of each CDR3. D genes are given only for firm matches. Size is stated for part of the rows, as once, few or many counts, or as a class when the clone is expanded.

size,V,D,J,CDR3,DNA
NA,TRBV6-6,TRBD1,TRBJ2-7,CASSYSGQLYEQYF,TGTGCCAGCAGTTACTCGGGACAGCTCTACGAGCAGTACTTC
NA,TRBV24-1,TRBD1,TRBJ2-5,CATSDLGTGGQETQYF,TGTGCCACCAGTGATTTAGGGACAGGGGGCCAAGAGACCCAGTACTTC
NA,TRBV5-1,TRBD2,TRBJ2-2,CASSRGTSGNTGELFF,TGCGCCAGCAGCCGTGGGACTAGCGGAAACACCGGGGAGCTGTTTTTT
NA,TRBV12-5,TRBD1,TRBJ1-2,CASGLGTGGDGYTF,TGTGCTAGTGGTTTGGGGACAGGGGGCGATGGCTACACCTTC
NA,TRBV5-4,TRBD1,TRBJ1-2,CASSLSGTGSGYTF,TGTGCCAGCAGCTTGTCCGGGACAGGGTCTGGCTACACCTTC
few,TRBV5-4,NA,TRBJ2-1,CASGSSYNEQFF,TGTGCCAGCGGGAGCTCCTACAATGAGCAGTTCTTC
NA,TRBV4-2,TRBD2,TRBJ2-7,CASSQSIAGGPPEQYF,TGTGCCAGCAGCCAATCCATAGCGGGAGGGCCTCCCGAGCAGTACTTC
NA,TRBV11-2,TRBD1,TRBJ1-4,CASSSDRGEKLFF,TGTGCCAGCAGTTCCGACAGGGGAGAAAAACTGTTTTTT
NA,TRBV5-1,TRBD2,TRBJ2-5,CASSVGLAGRETQYF,TGCGCCAGCAGCGTGGGACTAGCGGGGAGGGAGACCCAGTACTTC
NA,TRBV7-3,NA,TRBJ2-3,CASSTDPGGFTDTQYF,TGTGCCAGCAGCACCGACCCAGGGGGGTTCACAGATACGCAGTATTTT
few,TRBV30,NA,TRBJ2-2,CAWSVPRTQVDWTGELFF,TGTGCCTGGAGTGTACCCCGCACTCAGGTGGATTGGACCGGGGAGCTGTTTTTT
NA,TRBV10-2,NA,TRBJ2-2,CASSHDETGELFF,TGCGCCAGCAGCCACGATGAGACCGGGGAGCTGTTTTTT
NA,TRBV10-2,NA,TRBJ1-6,CASSVRGYDSPLHF,TGCGCCAGCAGTGTGAGGGGGTACGATTCACCCCTCCACTTT
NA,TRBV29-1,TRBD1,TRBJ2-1,CSVRGQGAYNEQFF,TGCAGCGTGAGGGGACAGGGTGCCTACAATGAGCAGTTCTTC
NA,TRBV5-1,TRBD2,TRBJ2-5,CASSLGREAGETQYF,TGCGCCAGCAGCTTGGGGCGGGAGGCGGGGGAGACCCAGTACTTC
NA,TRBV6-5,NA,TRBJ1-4,CASSRTATNEKLFF,TGTGCCAGCAGCCGGACAGCAACTAATGAAAAACTGTTTTTT
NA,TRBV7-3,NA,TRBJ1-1,CASSALVQNTEAFF,TGTGCCAGCAGCGCACTGGTTCAGAACACTGAAGCTTTCTTT
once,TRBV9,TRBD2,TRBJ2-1,CASSVTGTSGSYEQFF,TGTGCCAGCAGCGTTACCGGGACTAGCGGGAGTTATGAGCAGTTCTTC
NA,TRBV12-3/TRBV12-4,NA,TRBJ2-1,CASSRRANNEQFF,TGTGCCAGCAGCCGGAGGGCTAACAATGAGCAGTTCTTC
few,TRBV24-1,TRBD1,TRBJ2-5,CATSDYSGTGLFQETQYF,TGTGCCACCAGTGACTATTCCGGGACAGGGTTATTCCAAGAGACCCAGTACTTC
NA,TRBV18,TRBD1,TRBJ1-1,CASSVTGGTFDTEAFF,TGTGCCAGCTCCGTCACAGGGGGAACGTTCGACACTGAAGCTTTCTTT
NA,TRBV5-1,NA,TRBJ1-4,CASSWSTGEKLFF,TGCGCCAGCAGCTGGAGTACGGGGGAAAAACTGTTTTTT
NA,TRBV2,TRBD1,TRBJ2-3,CASSRPTGGTDTQYF,TGTGCCAGCAGTAGACCGACAGGGGGCACAGATACGCAGTATTTT
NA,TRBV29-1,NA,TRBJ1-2,CSVEENTGGYGYTF,TGCAGCGTTGAAGAGAATACGGGAGGGTATGGCTACACCTTC
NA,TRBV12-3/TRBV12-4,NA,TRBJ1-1,CASTLTRNTEAFF,TGTGCCAGCACCTTGACAAGAAACACTGAAGCTTTCTTT
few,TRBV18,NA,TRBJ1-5,CASSPRGTATIQPQHF,TGTGCCAGCTCACCCCGCGGGACTGCCACAATTCAGCCCCAGCATTTT
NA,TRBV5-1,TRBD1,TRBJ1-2,CASSPRQGRDGYTF,TGCGCCAGCAGCCCAAGACAGGGCCGGGATGGCTACACCTTC
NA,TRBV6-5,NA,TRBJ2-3,CASSYSRGEDTQYF,TGTGCCAGCAGTTACTCCAGGGGTGAGGATACGCAGTATTTT
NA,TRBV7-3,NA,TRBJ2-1,CASSITRSSYNEQFF,TGTGCCAGCAGCATCACTAGATCCTCCTACAATGAGCAGTTCTTC
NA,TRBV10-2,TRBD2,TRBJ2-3,CASSDAAGGADTQYF,TGCGCCAGCAGTGATGCGGCGGGAGGAGCTGATACGCAGTATTTT
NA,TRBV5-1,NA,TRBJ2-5,CASSLKQGIETQYF,TGCGCCAGCAGCTTGAAACAGGGAATTGAGACCCAGTACTTC
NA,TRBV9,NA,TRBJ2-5,CASSGGQTPGETQYF,TGTGCCAGCAGCGGTGGACAGACCCCCGGGGAGACCCAGTACTTC
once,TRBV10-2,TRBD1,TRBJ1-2,CASSDVQGQGAYGYTF,TGCGCCAGCAGTGATGTTCAGGGGCAGGGGGCTTATGGCTACACCTTC
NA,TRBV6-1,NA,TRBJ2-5,CASSEDNSNQETQYF,TGTGCCAGCAGTGAGGACAATTCAAACCAAGAGACCCAGTACTTC
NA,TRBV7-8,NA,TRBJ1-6,CASSLVEGDGHSPLHF,TGTGCCAGCAGCTTAGTCGAGGGGGACGGTCATTCACCCCTCCACTTT
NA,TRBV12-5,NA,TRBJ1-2,CASGLVRTSVRFGYTF,TGTGCTAGTGGTTTGGTCCGGACTTCTGTTAGATTTGGCTACACCTTC
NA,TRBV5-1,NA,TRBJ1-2,CASSLGGRDFGGYTF,TGCGCCAGCAGCTTGGGGGGCAGGGACTTCGGAGGCTACACCTTC
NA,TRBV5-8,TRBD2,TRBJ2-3,CASSKTGTRLIGTDTQYF,TGTGCCAGCAGCAAAACCGGGACTAGATTGATTGGCACAGATACGCAGTATTTT
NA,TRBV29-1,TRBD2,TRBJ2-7,CRWLGLAGEGEQYF,TGCAGGTGGTTGGGACTAGCGGGAGAGGGCGAGCAGTACTTC
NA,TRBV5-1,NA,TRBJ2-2,CASSLAPTQSTGELFF,TGCGCCAGCAGCTTGGCCCCTACCCAAAGCACCGGGGAGCTGTTTTTT
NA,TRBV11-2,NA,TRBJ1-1,CASSLRGGAGEAFF,TGTGCCAGCAGCTTAAGGGGCGGGGCAGGGGAAGCTTTCTTT
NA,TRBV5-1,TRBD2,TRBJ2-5,CASSVGLAGGGETQYF,TGCGCCAGCAGCGTTGGACTAGCGGGAGGCGGAGAGACCCAGTACTTC